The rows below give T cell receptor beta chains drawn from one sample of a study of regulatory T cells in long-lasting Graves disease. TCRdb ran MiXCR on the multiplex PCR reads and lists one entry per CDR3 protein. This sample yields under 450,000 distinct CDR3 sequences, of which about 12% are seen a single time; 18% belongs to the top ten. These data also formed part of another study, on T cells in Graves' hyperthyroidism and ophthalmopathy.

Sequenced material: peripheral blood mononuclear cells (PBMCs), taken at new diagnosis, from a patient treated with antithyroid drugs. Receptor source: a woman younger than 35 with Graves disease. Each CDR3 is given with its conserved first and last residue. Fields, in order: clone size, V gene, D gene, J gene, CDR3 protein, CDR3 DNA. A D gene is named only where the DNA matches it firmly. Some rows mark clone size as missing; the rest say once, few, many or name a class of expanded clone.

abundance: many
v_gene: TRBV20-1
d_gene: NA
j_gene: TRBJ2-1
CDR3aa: CSARPPHSYSYNEQFF
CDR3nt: TGCAGTGCTAGACCACCCCACTCGTATAGTTACAATGAGCAGTTCTTC

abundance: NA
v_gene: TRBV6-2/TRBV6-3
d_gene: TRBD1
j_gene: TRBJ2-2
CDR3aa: CATLQGAAGELFF
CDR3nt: TGTGCCACCCTACAGGGGGCGGCCGGGGAGCTGTTTTTT

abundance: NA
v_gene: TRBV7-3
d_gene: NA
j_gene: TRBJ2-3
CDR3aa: CASSMEGLTRTDTQYF
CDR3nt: TGTGCCAGCAGCATGGAGGGTCTCACCCGCACAGATACGCAGTATTTT

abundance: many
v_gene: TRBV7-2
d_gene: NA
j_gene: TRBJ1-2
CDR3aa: CASSSPEGITNYGYTF
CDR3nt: TGTGCCAGCAGCTCCCCCGAGGGGATAACTAACTATGGCTACACCTTC

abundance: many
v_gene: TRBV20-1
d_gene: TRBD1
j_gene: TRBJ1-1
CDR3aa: CSSGDRDRVSMNTEAFF
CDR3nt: TGCAGTTCCGGGGACCGGGACAGGGTGTCTATGAACACTGAAGCTTTCTTT

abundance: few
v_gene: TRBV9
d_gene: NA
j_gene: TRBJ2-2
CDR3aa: CASSTLGGELFF
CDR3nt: TGTGCCAGCAGCACACTCGGCGGGGAGCTGTTTTTT

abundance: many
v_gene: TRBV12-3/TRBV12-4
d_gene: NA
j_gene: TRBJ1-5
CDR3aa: CASSSDRDNQPQHF
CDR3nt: TGTGCCAGCAGCTCTGACAGAGACAATCAGCCCCAGCATTTT

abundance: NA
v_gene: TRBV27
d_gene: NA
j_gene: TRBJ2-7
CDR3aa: CASSFTGSYEQYF
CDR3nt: TGTGCCAGCAGTTTTACAGGGTCCTACGAGCAGTACTTC

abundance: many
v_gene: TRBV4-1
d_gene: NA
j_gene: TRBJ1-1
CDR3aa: CASSHLPGAEAFF
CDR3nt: TGCGCCAGCAGCCACCTCCCAGGGGCTGAAGCTTTCTTT

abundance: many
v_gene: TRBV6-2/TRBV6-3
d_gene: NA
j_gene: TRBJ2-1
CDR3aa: CASSPLSREKQFF
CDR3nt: TGTGCCAGCAGTCCCCTATCGAGGGAGAAGCAGTTCTTC

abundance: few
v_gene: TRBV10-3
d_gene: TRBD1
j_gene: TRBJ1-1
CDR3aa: CASSGQGRAEAFF
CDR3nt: TGTGCCAGTAGCGGACAGGGTAGAGCTGAAGCTTTCTTT

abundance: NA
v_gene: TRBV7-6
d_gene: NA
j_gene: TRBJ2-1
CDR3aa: CASSAPGVVDEQFF
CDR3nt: TGTGCCAGCAGCGCCCCCGGGGTTGTGGATGAGCAGTTCTTC

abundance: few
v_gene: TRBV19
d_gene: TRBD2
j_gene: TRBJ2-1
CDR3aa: CASSIWGTSSWQFF
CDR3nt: TGTGCCAGTAGTATATGGGGGACTAGTTCGTGGCAGTTCTTC

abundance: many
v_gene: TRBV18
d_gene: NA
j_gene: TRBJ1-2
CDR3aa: CASSSPGYGYTF
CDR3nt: TGTGCCAGCAGCTCTCCTGGGTATGGCTACACCTTC

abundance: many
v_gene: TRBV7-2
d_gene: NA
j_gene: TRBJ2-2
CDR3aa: CASSTTNTGELFF
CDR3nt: TGTGCCAGCAGCACCACGAACACCGGGGAGCTGTTTTTT

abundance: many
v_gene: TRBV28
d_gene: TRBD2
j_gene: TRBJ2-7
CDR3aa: CASSPGGGKTYEQYF
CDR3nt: TGTGCCAGCAGCCCGGGGGGGGGCAAAACCTACGAGCAGTACTTC

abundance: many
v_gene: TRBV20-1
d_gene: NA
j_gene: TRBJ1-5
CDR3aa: CSAQSTGGNQPQHF
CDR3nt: TGCAGTGCTCAATCCACCGGGGGCAATCAGCCCCAGCATTTT

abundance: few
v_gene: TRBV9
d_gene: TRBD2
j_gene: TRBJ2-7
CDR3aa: CASSVLSRAGGSYEQYF
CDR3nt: TGTGCCAGCAGCGTACTCTCCAGGGCGGGAGGGTCCTACGAGCAGTACTTC

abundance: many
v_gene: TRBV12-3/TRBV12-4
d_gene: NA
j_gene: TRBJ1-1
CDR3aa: CASSSHGVMNTEAFF
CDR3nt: TGTGCCAGCAGTTCCCATGGGGTTATGAACACTGAAGCTTTCTTT

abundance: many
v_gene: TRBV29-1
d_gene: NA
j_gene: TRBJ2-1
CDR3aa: CSVEDQDVHPTVDNEQFF
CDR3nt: TGCAGCGTTGAAGATCAGGATGTCCACCCCACTGTCGACAATGAGCAGTTCTTC

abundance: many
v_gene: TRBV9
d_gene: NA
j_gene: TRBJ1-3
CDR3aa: CASSPPPGSGNTIYF
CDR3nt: TGTGCCAGCAGCCCCCCCCCAGGATCCGGAAACACCATATATTTT

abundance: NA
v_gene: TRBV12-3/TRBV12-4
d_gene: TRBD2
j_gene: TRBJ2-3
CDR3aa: CASTAGLAGATDTQYF
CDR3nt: TGTGCCAGCACCGCAGGACTAGCGGGGGCCACAGATACGCAGTATTTT

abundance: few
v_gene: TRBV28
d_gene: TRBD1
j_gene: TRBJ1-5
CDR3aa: CASITTRRTGYDQPQHF
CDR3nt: TGTGCCAGCATCACCACCCGGCGGACAGGGTACGATCAGCCCCAGCATTTT

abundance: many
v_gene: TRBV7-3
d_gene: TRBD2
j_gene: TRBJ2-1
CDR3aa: CASSTINPSQRGPQEEQFF
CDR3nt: TGTGCCAGCAGCACGATAAACCCCAGCCAGCGGGGGCCTCAAGAGGAGCAGTTCTTC

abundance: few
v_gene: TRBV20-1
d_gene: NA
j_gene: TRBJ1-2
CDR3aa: CSARDPLGNYGYTF
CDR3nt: TGCAGTGCTAGAGACCCCCTCGGAAACTATGGCTACACCTTC

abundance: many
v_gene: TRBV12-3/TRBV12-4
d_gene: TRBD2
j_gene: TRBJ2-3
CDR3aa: CASSSYLAGGTDTQYF
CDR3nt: TGTGCCAGCAGCTCATATCTAGCGGGAGGAACAGATACGCAGTATTTT

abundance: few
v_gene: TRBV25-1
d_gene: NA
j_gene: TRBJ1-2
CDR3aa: CASSARGGYGYTF
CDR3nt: TGTGCCAGCAGTGCCAGGGGAGGTTATGGCTACACCTTC

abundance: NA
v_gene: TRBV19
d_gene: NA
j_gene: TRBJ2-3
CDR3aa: CASSISGTTDTQYF
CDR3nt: TGTGCCAGTAGTATCAGCGGTACCACAGATACGCAGTATTTT